This is a list of T cell receptor beta chains from one sample in a study of pediatric ulcerative colitis. Profiling relied on immunoSEQ multiplex PCR, and the TCRdb table lists in-frame clones only, not all of them. The table lists roughly 16,000 clones, just under 75% of them singletons, with around 3.7% in the top ten. Sequencing input: gut tissue. These receptors came from a girl between 10 and 17 years old with moderate ulcerative colitis. The CDR3 runs from the conserved cysteine through the conserved F or W. A D gene is named only where the DNA matches it firmly. Rows give clone size only sometimes, using once, few, many, or a class for an expanded clone.

V,size,D,J,CDR3,DNA
TRBV11-2,.,.,TRBJ2-1,CASSPIREHNEQFF,TGTGCCAGCAGTCCGATTAGGGAACACAATGAGCAGTTCTTC
TRBV6-5,.,.,TRBJ2-1,CASSPARNEQFF,TGTGCCAGCAGCCCCGCCCGTAATGAGCAGTTCTTC
TRBV15,once,.,TRBJ2-2,CATSRDLVGNTGELFF,TGTGCCACCAGCAGAGATTTGGTAGGGAACACCGGGGAGCTGTTTTTT
TRBV28,.,.,TRBJ1-2,CASSLRGWGYTF,TGTGCCAGCAGTTTAAGAGGTTGGGGCTACACCTTC
TRBV2,once,TRBD2,TRBJ2-1,CASRATSGIYNEQFF,TGTGCCAGCAGGGCGACTAGCGGGATCTACAATGAGCAGTTCTTC
TRBV18,few,TRBD1,TRBJ1-1,CASSSGGANTEAFF,TGTGCCAGCTCCTCAGGGGGCGCGAACACTGAAGCTTTCTTT
TRBV6-1,.,TRBD1,TRBJ2-3,CASRGGAGDTQYF,TGTGCCAGCAGAGGGGGCGCCGGAGATACGCAGTATTTT
TRBV9,.,TRBD1,TRBJ1-3,CASSNTGGANTIYF,TGTGCCAGCAGCAACACAGGGGGCGCGAACACCATATATTTT
TRBV2,.,.,TRBJ2-4,CASSDRRAKNIQYF,TGTGCCAGCAGTGACAGGAGAGCCAAAAACATTCAGTACTTC
TRBV11-2,.,.,TRBJ2-3,CASSLSVGADTQYF,TGTGCCAGCAGCTTATCCGTGGGGGCAGATACGCAGTATTTT
TRBV6-1,.,TRBD1,TRBJ2-3,CASSGTGGADTQYF,TGTGCCAGCAGTGGGACAGGGGGCGCAGATACGCAGTATTTT
TRBV5-1,.,TRBD2,TRBJ2-1,CASSIGTSGRSGYNEQFF,TGCGCCAGCAGTATAGGGACTAGCGGGAGGTCGGGATACAATGAGCAGTTCTTC
TRBV27,.,TRBD1,TRBJ1-2,CASSLSAGGVYGYTF,TGTGCCAGCAGTTTATCGGCAGGGGGCGTCTATGGCTACACCTTC
TRBV5-1,.,.,TRBJ1-2,CASSFTPGPDNYGYTF,TGCGCCAGCAGCTTTACTCCGGGTCCGGATAACTATGGCTACACCTTC
TRBV2,.,TRBD2,TRBJ2-3,CASSAWLAGSDTQYF,TGTGCCAGCAGTGCCTGGCTAGCGGGGTCAGATACGCAGTATTTT
TRBV6-6,once,.,TRBJ2-3,CASSYRDTDTQYF,TGTGCCAGCAGTTACCGGGACACAGATACGCAGTATTTT
TRBV30,few,TRBD1,TRBJ1-1,CAWSLLGQGAEAFF,TGTGCCTGGAGTCTCCTCGGACAGGGGGCTGAAGCTTTCTTT
TRBV5-1,.,.,TRBJ1-1,CASSLGFGEAFF,TGCGCCAGCAGCTTGGGATTCGGGGAAGCTTTCTTT
TRBV7-6,.,.,TRBJ1-3,CASSPRGGNTIYF,TGTGCCAGCAGTCCGAGGGGGGGAAACACCATATATTTT
TRBV29-1,once,.,TRBJ1-1,CSVGTRQSDSEAFF,TGCAGCGTGGGTACCAGACAGTCCGACTCTGAAGCTTTCTTT
TRBV7-8,.,.,TRBJ2-1,CASSLEIRGMSSYNEQFF,TGTGCCAGCAGCTTAGAAATTAGGGGGATGAGCTCCTACAATGAGCAGTTCTTC
TRBV19,once,.,TRBJ2-7,CASSMEWGSYEQYF,TGTGCCAGTAGTATGGAGTGGGGCTCCTACGAGCAGTACTTC
TRBV5-6,.,TRBD1,TRBJ2-5,CASSPGTGRETQYF,TGTGCCAGCAGCCCCGGGACAGGACGGGAGACCCAGTACTTC
TRBV29-1,.,.,TRBJ2-3,CSAEGRYRSSTDTQYF,TGCAGCGCAGAAGGCAGGTACCGCTCTAGCACAGATACGCAGTATTTT
TRBV21-1,.,.,TRBJ2-5,CASSKGAREGPETQYF,TGTGCCAGCAGCAAAGGGGCGCGGGAGGGCCCAGAGACCCAGTACTTC
TRBV5-1,.,.,TRBJ2-3,CASGVEGADTQYF,TGCGCCAGCGGAGTAGAGGGGGCAGATACGCAGTATTTT
TRBV6-4,.,.,TRBJ2-3,CASRDNPGRSTDTQYF,TGTGCCAGCAGGGATAATCCCGGTCGTTCCACAGATACGCAGTATTTT
TRBV18,once,.,TRBJ2-5,CASSPELLGTVQETQYF,TGTGCCAGCTCACCAGAACTACTAGGTACTGTCCAAGAGACCCAGTACTTC
TRBV5-1,few,.,TRBJ2-5,CASSLIQGKETQYF,TGCGCCAGCAGCCTCATACAGGGAAAAGAGACCCAGTACTTC
TRBV27,once,.,TRBJ1-5,CASSRGGGNQPQHF,TGTGCCAGCAGTCGCGGGGGGGGCAATCAGCCCCAGCATTTT
TRBV2,.,.,TRBJ2-1,CASRALASWERNEQFF,TGTGCCAGCAGAGCCCTAGCTTCGTGGGAGCGCAATGAGCAGTTCTTC
TRBV30,few,TRBD2,TRBJ2-3,CAWSRGTSGTSDTQYF,TGTGCCTGGAGTAGGGGGACTAGCGGTACTTCAGATACGCAGTATTTT
TRBV25-1,.,.,TRBJ1-5,CASSDGNQPQHF,TGTGCCAGCAGTGACGGTAATCAGCCCCAGCATTTT
TRBV5-4,.,TRBD1,TRBJ2-5,CASSLAGGFYGTQYF,TGTGCCAGCAGCTTGGCAGGGGGCTTTTATGGGACCCAGTACTTC
TRBV5-1,.,TRBD1,TRBJ2-5,CASSPGQGQETQYF,TGCGCCAGCAGCCCAGGACAGGGGCAAGAGACCCAGTACTTC
TRBV6-1,.,.,TRBJ1-2,CASSVYTNYGYTF,TGTGCCAGCAGTGTCTACACTAACTATGGCTACACCTTC
TRBV19,few,.,TRBJ2-3,CASSSSSGVTDTQYF,TGTGCCAGTAGTTCCTCCTCCGGGGTCACAGATACGCAGTATTTT